The sequence of this TCR beta chain was determined in a study of T cell changes during pregnancy in multiple sclerosis. The CDR3 spans 18 residues. Germline values: CDR1 SGHTA, CDR2 FQGNSA. Germline trimming cut 4 bases from V and 6 bases from J; bases unmatched to any gene: 11. Generated by immunoSEQ multiplex PCR, the TCRdb table keeps only in-frame clones and is missing some. There are more than 80,000 clones in the sample; 91% occur only once, and over 1.5% lies in the top ten. The gene calls are TRBV7-2 and TRBJ2-1; 14 bases are shared with TRBD2. The sample was peripheral blood, taken before pregnancy. This TCR was recovered from a female donor with multiple sclerosis, enrolled in a pregnancy study. The CDR3 here is CASSYIGTSGSKGNEQFF. CDR3 DNA sequence: TGTGCCAGCAGCTATATAGGGACTAGCGGGAGCAAGGGCAATGAGCAGTTCTTC.